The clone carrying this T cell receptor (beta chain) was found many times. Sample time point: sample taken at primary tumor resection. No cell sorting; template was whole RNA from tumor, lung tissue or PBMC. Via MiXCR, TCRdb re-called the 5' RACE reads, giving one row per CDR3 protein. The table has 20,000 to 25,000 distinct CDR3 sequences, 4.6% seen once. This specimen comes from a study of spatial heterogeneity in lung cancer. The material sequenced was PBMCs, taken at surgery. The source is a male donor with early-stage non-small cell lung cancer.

The DNA for the CDR3 is TGTGCCAGCAGCTTACCCGGGACAGGGCGTCCTGAAGCTTTCTTT. Amino acid sequence: CASSLPGTGRPEAFF. V usage is TRBV7-2 and J usage is TRBJ1-1; 9 positions agree with TRBD1. The germline CDR1 and CDR2 sequences are SGHTA and FQGNSA. This CDR3 is built from 15 residues. V trimming: 2 bases; J trimming: 6 bases; junction bases outside the gene matches: 7.